This TCR beta chain appears in the sequencing data of a study of shared clonotypes between healthy human individuals. Study results and caveats: Generation probabilities of non-shared clonotypes were lower (relative to those shared by all four donors).

The germline gives CDR1 MNHNY, CDR2 SVGAGI (reference sequence). V was pared by 2 bases and J by 0 bases, with 5 bases between. This CDR3 has 14 residues. As regards this clone: What it recognizes is unknown.

Libraries were prepared by immunoSEQ multiplex PCR; TCRdb keeps only in-frame clonotypes and omits some of them. Of 650,000 to 700,000 clones in the sample, 90% were seen once. The chain has TRBV6-6 and TRBJ1-5, with unresolved D. The receptor was derived from a man younger than 35 in good health. Some clones in this sample may be carry-over from other donors' samples. The sequenced sample consisted of memory CD8+ T cells from PBMCs. Subset given: CD45RO+ cells pooled with CCR7-negative TemRA cells. Written as DNA, the CDR3 is TGTGCCAGCAGTTACCTCCCTAGCAATCAGCCCCAGCATTTT. Amino acids: CASSYLPSNQPQHF.